Below are 8 T cell receptor beta chains sequenced from a single sample in a study of regulatory T cells in long-lasting Graves disease (dated by TCRdb to 2020 to 2023). Sample time point, as interpreted from the label and publication: newly diagnosed GD, antithyroid drugs for less than 3 months. For both TCR sequencing and RNA sequencing, RNA was extracted from PBMCs using TRIzol. Library generation was performed with multiplex PCR. Data came from an Illumina HiSeq 4000. To build TCR beta libraries, CDR3 regions were amplified by Arm-PCR using iRepertoire HTBI primers. The public reads were reanalyzed by TCRdb: fastp trimming at Q25, MiXCR alignment, in-frame beta chains only. Identical CDR3 protein sequences are pooled into one entry, listed with their most common genes and DNA. For this sample there are hundreds of thousands of distinct CDR3 sequences; about 16% appear just once. The ten largest make up around 25% of the sample.

These same data were also listed under a study on T cells in Graves' hyperthyroidism and ophthalmopathy.

This specimen consisted of peripheral blood mononuclear cells (PBMCs), obtained at new diagnosis, from a patient treated with antithyroid drugs. The receptors were gathered from a woman aged 40 to 65 with Graves disease. Donor details come from another sample of the same person, matched by shared clones.

The chain recombines TRBV6-1 with TRBJ1-3, with D perhaps TRBD1 (6 bases). The germline CDR1 and CDR2 sequences are MNHNS and SASEGT. The CDR3 consists of 14 residues. Trimming stripped 5 bases from V and 3 bases from J, with 11 bases between. CDR3 loop: CASSTPDSGNTIYF. The CDR3 region has the DNA TGTGCCAGCAGTACGCCGGACAGTGGAAACACCATATATTTT.

There are many counts of this clonotype. The chain couples TRBV28 to TRBJ1-4; a weak D match, TRBD1 (6 bases). In germline, CDR1 is MDHEN, CDR2 SYDVKM. Trimming removed 6 bases from V and 4 bases from J, with 15 bases in between. The CDR3 runs 15 residues. The CDR3 sequence is CASSPAGTHNEKLFF. Written as DNA, the CDR3 is TGTGCCAGCAGCCCGGCCGGGACACATAATGAAAAACTGTTTTTT.

This clonotype was observed many times. The chain recombines TRBV5-6 with TRBJ1-1; D unclear. Trimming removed 4 bases from V and 5 bases from J, with 12 bases in between. There are 13 residues in the CDR3. CDR1 is SGHDT, CDR2 YYEEEE, per germline. The CDR3 reads CASSIRTGTEAFF. CDR3 nucleotides: TGTGCCAGCAGCATCAGGACTGGAACTGAAGCTTTCTTT.

In its sample, this clonotype was seen many times. J is TRBJ1-6 and V is TRBV3-1; D is unresolved. Germline values: CDR1 LGHDT, CDR2 YNNKEL (reference sequence). The CDR3 loop spans 15 amino acids. The V end was cut by 1 base, the J end by 9 bases, with 13 bases between. The CDR3 reads CASSQGGVGSSPLHF. CDR3 sequence (DNA): TGTGCCAGCAGCCAAGGAGGCGTCGGCAGTTCACCCCTCCACTTT. The whole variable domain, remainder taken from reference TRBV3-1 and TRBJ1-6, is DTAVSQTPKYLVTQMGNDKSIKCEQNLGHDTMYWYKQDSKKFLKIMFSYNNKELIINETVPNRFSPKSPDKAHLNLHINSLELGDSAVYFCASSQGGVGSSPLHFGNGTRLTVT.

Ten or more counts support this clonotype. This chain uses TRBV30 with TRBJ2-1; D remains ambiguous. Germline CDR1 GTSNPN, CDR2 SVGIG (reference sequence). Trimming took off 3 bases at V and 7 bases at J, with 13 bases between the two ends. The CDR3 contains 13 residues. The CDR3 loop is CAWSPTRRNEQFF. CDR3 sequence (DNA): TGTGCCTGGAGCCCTACACGCCGGAATGAGCAGTTCTTC.

This clonotype has just a few counts. The rearrangement uses TRBV7-2 and TRBJ2-3; TRBD2 aligns across 9 bases. This CDR3 is built from 18 residues. Germline V lookup: CDR1 SGHTA, CDR2 FQGNSA. J was trimmed by 2 bases and V by 4 bases; bases with no gene match: 13. The CDR3 nucleotides read TGTGCCAGCAGCTCCGGGGCGAAGCGGGGGGACCCCACAGATACGCAGTATTTT. This translates into CASSSGAKRGDPTDTQYF.

This clonotype was counted a few times. The V and J genes are TRBV7-9 and TRBJ1-1; D uncertain. This CDR3 is 12 amino acids long. Germline V gene lookup returns CDR1 SEHNR and CDR2 FQNEAQ (reference sequence). V was shortened by 5 bases and J by 5 bases, with 9 bases between the two germline ends. This chain's CDR3 is CASSTLPTEAFF. DNA for the CDR3: TGTGCCAGCAGCACACTTCCTACTGAAGCTTTCTTT.

The rearrangement uses TRBV5-6 and TRBJ1-1; no clear D. The CDR3 is 12 amino acids. V was shortened by 1 base and J by 7 bases, with 8 bases between the two germline ends. Germline loops: CDR1 SGHDT, CDR2 YYEEEE. CDR3 region: CASSLLGGEAFF. The CDR3 region has the DNA TGTGCCAGCAGCTTGCTAGGAGGTGAAGCTTTCTTT.